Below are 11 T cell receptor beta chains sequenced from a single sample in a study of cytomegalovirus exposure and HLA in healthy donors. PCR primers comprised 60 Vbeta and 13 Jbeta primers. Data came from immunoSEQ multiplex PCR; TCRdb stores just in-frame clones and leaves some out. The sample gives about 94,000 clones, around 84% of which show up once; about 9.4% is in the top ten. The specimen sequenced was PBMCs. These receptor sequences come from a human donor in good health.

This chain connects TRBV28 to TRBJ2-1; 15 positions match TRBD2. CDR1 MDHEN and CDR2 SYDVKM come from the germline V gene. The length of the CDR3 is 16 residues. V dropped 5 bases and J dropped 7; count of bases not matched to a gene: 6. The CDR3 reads CASSPLGTSGRNEQFF. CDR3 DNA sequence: TGTGCCAGCAGTCCCCTCGGGACTAGCGGGAGGAATGAGCAGTTCTTC.

CDR3 residues: CASTGGGAGETQYF. For the CDR3, the DNA is TGTGCCAGCACCGGCGGGGGGGCCGGAGAGACCCAGTACTTC. The J gene is TRBJ2-5, the V gene TRBV6-1; 9 bases agree with TRBD2. The CDR3 loop spans 14 amino acids. Trimming removed 7 bases from V and 4 bases from J; junction bases left unmatched: 7. CDR1 MNHNS and CDR2 SASEGT come from the germline V gene.

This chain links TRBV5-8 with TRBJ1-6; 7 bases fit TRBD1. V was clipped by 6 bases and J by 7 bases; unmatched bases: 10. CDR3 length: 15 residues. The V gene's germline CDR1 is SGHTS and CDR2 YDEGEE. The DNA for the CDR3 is TGTGCCAGCAAACTAACCGGGACAGACAATTCACCCCTCCACTTT. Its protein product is CASKLTGTDNSPLHF.

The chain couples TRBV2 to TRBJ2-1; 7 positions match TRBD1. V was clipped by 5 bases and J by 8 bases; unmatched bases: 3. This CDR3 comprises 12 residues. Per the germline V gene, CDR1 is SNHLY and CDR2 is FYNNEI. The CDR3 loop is CASSQDRDEQFF. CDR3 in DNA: TGTGCCAGCAGTCAAGACAGGGATGAGCAGTTCTTC.

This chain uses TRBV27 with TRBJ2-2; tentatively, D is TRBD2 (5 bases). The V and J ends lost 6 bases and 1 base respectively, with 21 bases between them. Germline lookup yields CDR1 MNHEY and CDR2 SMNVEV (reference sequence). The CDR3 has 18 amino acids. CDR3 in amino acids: CASRYMPGSLRNTGELFF. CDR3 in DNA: TGTGCCAGCAGATATATGCCGGGGTCCCTAAGGAACACCGGGGAGCTGTTTTTT.

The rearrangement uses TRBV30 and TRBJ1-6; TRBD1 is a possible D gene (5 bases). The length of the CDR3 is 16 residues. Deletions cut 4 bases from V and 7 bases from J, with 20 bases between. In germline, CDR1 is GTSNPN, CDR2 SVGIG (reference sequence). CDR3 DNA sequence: TGTGCCTGGATAAAACCGGAGGGAGGGGCGAATTCACCCCTCCACTTT. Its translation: CAWIKPEGGANSPLHF.

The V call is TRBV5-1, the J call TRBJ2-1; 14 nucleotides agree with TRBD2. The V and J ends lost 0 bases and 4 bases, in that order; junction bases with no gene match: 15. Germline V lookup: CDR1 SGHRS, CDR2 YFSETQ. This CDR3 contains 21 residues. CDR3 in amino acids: CASSLGQGLAGVSRHYNEQFF. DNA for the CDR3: TGCGCCAGCAGCTTGGGGCAGGGACTAGCGGGAGTAAGTCGGCATTACAATGAGCAGTTCTTC.

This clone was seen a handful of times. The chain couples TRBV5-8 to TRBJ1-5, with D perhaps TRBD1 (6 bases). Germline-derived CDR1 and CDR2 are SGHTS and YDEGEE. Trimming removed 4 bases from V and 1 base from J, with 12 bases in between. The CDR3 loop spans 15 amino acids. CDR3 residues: CASSPGQISNQPQHF. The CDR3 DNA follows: TGTGCCAGCAGCCCTGGACAGATAAGCAATCAGCCCCAGCATTTT.

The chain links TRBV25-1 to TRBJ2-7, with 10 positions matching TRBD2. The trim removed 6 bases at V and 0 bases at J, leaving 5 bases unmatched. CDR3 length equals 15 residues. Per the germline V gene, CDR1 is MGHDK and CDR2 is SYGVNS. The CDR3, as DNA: TGTGCCAGCAGCTCCCCTAGCGGGGGCTCCTACGAGCAGTACTTC. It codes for CASSSPSGGSYEQYF.

This CDR3 is CASSAKRGTEAFF. The CDR3 coding sequence is TGTGCCAGCAGTGCTAAAAGGGGCACTGAAGCTTTCTTT. The genes are TRBV6-5 and TRBJ1-1, with D tentatively TRBD1 (5 bases). V lost 5 bases, J lost 4 bases, and 11 bases lay in between. This CDR3 spans 13 amino acids. Germline CDR1 reads MNHEY; CDR2 reads SVGAGI.

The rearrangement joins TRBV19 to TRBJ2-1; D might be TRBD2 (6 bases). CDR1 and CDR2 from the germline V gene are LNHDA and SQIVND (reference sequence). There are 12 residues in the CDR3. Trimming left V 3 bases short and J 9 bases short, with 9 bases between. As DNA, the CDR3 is TGTGCCAGTAGTATCTGGGGGGTTGAGCAGTTCTTC. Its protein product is CASSIWGVEQFF.